Listed here are 3 T cell receptor beta chains from one sample, sequenced in a study of cytomegalovirus exposure and HLA in healthy donors. It was with 60 Vbeta and 13 Jbeta primers that the PCR ran. Data came from immunoSEQ multiplex PCR; TCRdb stores just in-frame clones and leaves some out. The sample includes about 90,000 clones, 62% of them seen just once. Sequences were obtained from PBMCs. The receptor source for this set is a woman aged 25 to 39 in good health and CMV-seropositive.

The CDR3 loop reads CASSEWGDTNTGELFF. For the CDR3, the DNA is TGTGCCAGCAGTGAATGGGGAGATACGAACACCGGGGAGCTGTTTTTT. J is TRBJ2-2 and V is TRBV6-1; D possibly corresponds to TRBD2 (5 bases). Germline lookup yields CDR1 MNHNS and CDR2 SASEGT. The CDR3 is made up of 16 amino acids. The V gene lost 2 bases and the J gene lost 0 bases, with 10 bases spanning the gap.

The chain employs TRBV19 and TRBJ2-3; 9 positions agree with TRBD2. The V and J ends lost 6 bases and 4 bases, in that order; junction bases with no gene match: 5. Germline V gene data show CDR1 as LNHDA and CDR2 as SQIVND (reference sequence). The CDR3 has 14 residues. In nucleotides, the CDR3 is TGTGCCAGTAGGAGCGGGGGGCCTTCAGATACGCAGTATTTT. Translating gives CASRSGGPSDTQYF. The whole variable domain, filled in from reference TRBV19 and TRBJ2-3, reads DGGITQSPKYLFRKEGQNVTLSCEQNLNHDAMYWYRQDPGQGLRLIYYSQIVNDFQKGDIAEGYSVSREKKESFPLTVTSAQKNPTAFYLCASRSGGPSDTQYFGPGTRLTVL.

This clone occurred a few times. This rearrangement joins TRBV19 to TRBJ1-2; 7 bases agree with TRBD1. Germline V gene data show CDR1 as LNHDA and CDR2 as SQIVND (reference sequence). Unmatched junction bases numbered 10, after V lost 4 bases and J lost 5 bases. The CDR3 has 15 residues. The CDR3 nucleotides are TGTGCCAGTAGTACCCCGGACAGGAAGAGGTATGGCTACACCTTC. It codes for CASSTPDRKRYGYTF.